This is a list of T cell receptor beta chains from one sample in a study of shared T cell receptors in the human thymus. Data came from immunoSEQ multiplex PCR; TCRdb stores just in-frame clones and leaves some out. The repertoire holds about 660,000 clones, with 88% as singletons. The same sample was also used in a study of human thymus T cells.

The sequencing input was thymocytes. Receptor source: a boy in the first two years of life with a congenital heart defect. Both conserved end residues are part of each CDR3. Fields, in order: clone size, J gene, D gene, V gene, CDR3 DNA, CDR3 protein. D genes are given only for firm matches. For some rows the clone size is stated as once, few or many, or as a class when expanded; others skip it.

>NA|TRBJ2-3|NA|TRBV7-2
TGTGCCAGCAGCTGTGACTCGTCAGTACCAGATACGCAGTATTTT
CASSCDSSVPDTQYF
>NA|TRBJ2-5|TRBD1|TRBV25-1
TGTGCCAGCAGTGAATACAGGGGGCAAGAGACCCAGTACTTC
CASSEYRGQETQYF
>NA|TRBJ2-7|NA|TRBV10-2
TGCGCCAGCAGTGACTACTACGAGCAGTACTTC
CASSDYYEQYF
>few|TRBJ2-7|TRBD2|TRBV11-2
TGTGCCAGCAGCTTGGGGACTAGCGGCTCCTACGAGCAGTACTTC
CASSLGTSGSYEQYF
>NA|TRBJ1-4|TRBD1|TRBV4-2
TGTGCCAGCAGCCACGGAGGGGGCGGTGAAAAACTGTTTTTT
CASSHGGGGEKLFF
>NA|TRBJ2-7|NA|TRBV5-1
TGCGCCAGCAGCGCTACAGGGTTCGACGAGCAGTACTTC
CASSATGFDEQYF
>NA|TRBJ2-1|TRBD2|TRBV4-3
TGCGCCAGCAGCCAAGGACTAGCGGGAGGGCCGGGGATGAAGGGGTCCTACAATGAGCAGTTCTTC
CASSQGLAGGPGMKGSYNEQFF
>NA|TRBJ1-4|TRBD1|TRBV29-1
TGCAGCGTCCACGGACAGGAGGCAACTAATGAAAAACTGTTTTTT
CSVHGQEATNEKLFF
>NA|TRBJ2-3|NA|TRBV10-2
TGCGCCAGCAGTGAGGTCTGGACTAGCACAGATACGCAGTATTTT
CASSEVWTSTDTQYF
>NA|TRBJ2-7|NA|TRBV15
TGTGCCACCAGCAGAGGGGCGGGACCAACCTACGAGCAGTACTTC
CATSRGAGPTYEQYF
>NA|TRBJ2-1|TRBD1|TRBV27
TGTGCCAGCAGTGGCAGACAGGGGAATGAGCAGTTCTTC
CASSGRQGNEQFF
>NA|TRBJ2-2|NA|TRBV5-6
TGTGCCAGCAGCTTGAAGGGAGAATGGACCGGGGAGCTGTTTTTT
CASSLKGEWTGELFF
>NA|TRBJ2-7|NA|TRBV2
TGTGCCAGCGGGGGGAGTTACGAGCAGTACTTC
CASGGSYEQYF
>NA|TRBJ2-2|TRBD2|TRBV4-3
TGCGCCAGCAGGGCAGTAGCGGGAGACACCGGGGAGCTGTTTTTT
CASRAVAGDTGELFF
>NA|TRBJ2-7|TRBD1|TRBV14
TGTGCCAGCAGCCCCAAATCAACAGGGGTCCAATCCTACGAGCAGTACTTC
CASSPKSTGVQSYEQYF
>NA|TRBJ1-5|NA|TRBV6-1
TGTGCCAGCAGCCTGAACAGGGAAAAGCGACAGCCCCAGCATTTT
CASSLNREKRQPQHF
>NA|TRBJ2-1|NA|TRBV19
TGTGCCAGTAGCCCCGTGAGGCGGAAGGAGCAGTTCTTC
CASSPVRRKEQFF
>NA|TRBJ2-1|NA|TRBV20-1
TGCAGCCCGGATGAGCAGTTCTTC
CSPDEQFF
>NA|TRBJ2-7|NA|TRBV30
TGTGCCTGGAGTGTCGGTGGGAGGGGGGACTACGAGCAGTACTTC
CAWSVGGRGDYEQYF
>NA|TRBJ2-1|NA|TRBV7-9
TGTGCCAGCAGCTTAAAGGGGGAGACGGACAATGAGCAGTTCTTC
CASSLKGETDNEQFF
>NA|TRBJ2-3|NA|TRBV4-3
TGCGCCAGCAGCCAAGACTCTGTGCGGAATTTACCGTATTTT
CASSQDSVRNLPYF
>NA|TRBJ1-6|TRBD1|TRBV5-1
TGCGCCAGCAGCACTGGGGACAGGGGGCCAAATTCACCCCTCCACTTT
CASSTGDRGPNSPLHF
>NA|TRBJ2-5|TRBD2|TRBV19
TGTGCCAGTAGTATCTTAGCGGGAGGGCGCCAAGAGACCCAGTACTTC
CASSILAGGRQETQYF
>once|TRBJ2-2|TRBD2|TRBV6-4
TGTGCCAGCAGTCCCGGACTAGCGGGAGCCGGGGAGCTGTTTTTT
CASSPGLAGAGELFF
>NA|TRBJ2-3|NA|TRBV15
TGTGCCACCAGCAAAGTAGTAGCGGGCACAGATACGCAGTATTTT
CATSKVVAGTDTQYF
>NA|TRBJ2-7|NA|TRBV7-9
TGTGCCAGCAGCTTAGGTCGGGCGGGACAGACCGGCGAGCAGTACTTC
CASSLGRAGQTGEQYF
>NA|TRBJ2-7|TRBD2|TRBV28
TGTGCCAGCAGCCCCCCACTAGCGGGTTCCTACGAGCAGTACTTC
CASSPPLAGSYEQYF